These T cell receptor beta chains were read from a single sample in a study of blood T cell repertoires in COVID-19. Measured with immunoSEQ multiplex PCR; TCRdb has only the in-frame clones, and not every one. The sample carries 200,000 to 250,000 clones, around 90% recorded once. The sequenced sample consisted of peripheral blood. The receptors were sampled from a man younger than 40 with COVID-19, enrolled during active disease. Both conserved end residues are trimmed from each CDR3.

J gene	V gene	CDR3 protein
TRBJ2-1	TRBV24-1	ATSDLPGGQF
TRBJ1-1	TRBV5-1	ASSLGSRANTEAF
TRBJ1-4	TRBV18	ASSPSRAGTREKLF
TRBJ1-1	TRBV13	ASRPGGGSAEAF
TRBJ2-1	TRBV6-5	ASNAQGQFYNEQF
TRBJ1-1	TRBV19	ASSILGDRYETEAF
TRBJ1-2	TRBV25-1	ASIRPGSYGYT
TRBJ1-1	TRBV10-3	AITGHLNTEAF
TRBJ1-2	TRBV5-5	ASSLVSQGLGGYT
TRBJ2-3	TRBV7-9	ASSSRELSTDTQY
TRBJ2-1	TRBV6-2/TRBV6-3	ASSYSTSGSSYNEQF
TRBJ2-3	TRBV3-1/TRBV3-2	ASSSTSGVTDTQY